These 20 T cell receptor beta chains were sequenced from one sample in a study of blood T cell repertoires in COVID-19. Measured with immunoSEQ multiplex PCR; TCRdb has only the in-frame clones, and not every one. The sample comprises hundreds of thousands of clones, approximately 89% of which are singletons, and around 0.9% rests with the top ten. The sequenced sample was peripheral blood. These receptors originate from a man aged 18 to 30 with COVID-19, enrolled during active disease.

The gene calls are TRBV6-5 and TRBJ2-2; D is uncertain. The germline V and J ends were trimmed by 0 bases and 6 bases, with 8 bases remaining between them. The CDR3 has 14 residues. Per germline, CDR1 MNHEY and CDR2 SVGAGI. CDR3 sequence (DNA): TGTGCCAGCAGTTACTCTCTGGAGCCCGGGGAGCTGTTTTTT. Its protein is CASSYSLEPGELFF.

In DNA form, the CDR3 reads TGTGCCAGCAGCCCCTATAGCGGGGGAAGCACAGATACGCAGTATTTT. Translating gives CASSPYSGGSTDTQYF. This chain connects TRBV5-4 to TRBJ2-3; TRBD2 matches at 9 bases. This CDR3 spans 16 amino acids. The V gene end was trimmed by 4 bases and the J gene end by 0 bases; junction bases not matched to a gene: 6. CDR1 is SGHNT, CDR2 YYREEE, per germline (reference sequence). Full variable domain (rest looked up from reference TRBV5-4 and TRBJ2-3): ETGVTQSPTHLIKTRGQQVTLRCSSQSGHNTVSWYQQALGQGPQFIFQYYREEENGRGNFPPRFSGLQFPNYSSELNVNALELDDSALYLCASSPYSGGSTDTQYFGPGTRLTVL.

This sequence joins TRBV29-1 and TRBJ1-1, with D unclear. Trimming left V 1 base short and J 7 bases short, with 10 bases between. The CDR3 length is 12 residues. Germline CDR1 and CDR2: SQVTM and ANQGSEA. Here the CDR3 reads CSVEVLTDEAFF. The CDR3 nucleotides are TGCAGCGTTGAAGTGCTCACAGATGAAGCTTTCTTT.

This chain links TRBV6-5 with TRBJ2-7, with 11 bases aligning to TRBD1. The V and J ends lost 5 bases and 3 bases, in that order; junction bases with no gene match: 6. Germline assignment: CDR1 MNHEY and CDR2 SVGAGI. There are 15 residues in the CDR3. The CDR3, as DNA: TGTGCCAGCAGTATACAGGACAGGGGGCGCTACGAGCAGTACTTC. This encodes CASSIQDRGRYEQYF.

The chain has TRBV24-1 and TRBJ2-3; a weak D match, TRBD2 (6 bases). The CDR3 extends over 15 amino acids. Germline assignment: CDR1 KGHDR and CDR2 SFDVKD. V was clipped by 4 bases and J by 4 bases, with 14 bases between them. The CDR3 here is CATSDRRGRPDTQYF. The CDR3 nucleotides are TGTGCCACCAGTGACCGCCGTGGGAGGCCAGATACGCAGTATTTT.

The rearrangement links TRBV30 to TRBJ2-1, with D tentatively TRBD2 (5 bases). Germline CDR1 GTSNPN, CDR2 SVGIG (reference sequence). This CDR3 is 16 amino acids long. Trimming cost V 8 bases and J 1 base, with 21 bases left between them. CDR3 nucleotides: TGTGCCCTGGACGGTAGCGCTATCCTTTCCTACAATGAGCAGTTCTTC. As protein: CALDGSAILSYNEQFF.

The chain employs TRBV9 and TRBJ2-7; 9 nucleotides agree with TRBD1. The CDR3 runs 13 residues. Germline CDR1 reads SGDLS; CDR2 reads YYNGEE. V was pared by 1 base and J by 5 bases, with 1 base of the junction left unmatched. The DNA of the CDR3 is TGTGCCAGCAGCGTATGGGACAGGGACGAGCAGTACTTC. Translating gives CASSVWDRDEQYF.

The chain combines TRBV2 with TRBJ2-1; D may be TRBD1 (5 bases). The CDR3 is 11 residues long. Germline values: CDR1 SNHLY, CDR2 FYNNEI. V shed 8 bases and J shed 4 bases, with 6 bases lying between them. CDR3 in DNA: TGTGCCAGCGGGGCTTACAATGAGCAGTTCTTC. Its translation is CASGAYNEQFF.

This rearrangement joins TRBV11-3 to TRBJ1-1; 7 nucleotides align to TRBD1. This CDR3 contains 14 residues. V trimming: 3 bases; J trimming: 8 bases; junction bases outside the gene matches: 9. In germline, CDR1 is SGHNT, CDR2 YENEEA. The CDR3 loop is CASSFRTKGQEAFF. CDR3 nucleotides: TGTGCCAGCAGCTTCAGGACTAAGGGACAGGAAGCTTTCTTT.

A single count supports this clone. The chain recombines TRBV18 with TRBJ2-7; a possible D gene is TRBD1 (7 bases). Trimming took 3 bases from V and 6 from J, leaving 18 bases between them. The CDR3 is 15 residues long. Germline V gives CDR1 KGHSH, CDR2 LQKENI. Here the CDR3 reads CASSPSGGTVGEQYF. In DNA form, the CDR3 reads TGTGCCAGCTCACCCAGTGGAGGGACAGTAGGCGAGCAGTACTTC.

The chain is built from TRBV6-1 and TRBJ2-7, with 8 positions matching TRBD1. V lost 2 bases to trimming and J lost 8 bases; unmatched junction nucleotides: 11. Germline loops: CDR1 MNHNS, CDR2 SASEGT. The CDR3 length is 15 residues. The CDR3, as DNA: TGTGCCAGCAGTGAATTGACAGGGGAGGATAACAAGCAGTACTTC. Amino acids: CASSELTGEDNKQYF.

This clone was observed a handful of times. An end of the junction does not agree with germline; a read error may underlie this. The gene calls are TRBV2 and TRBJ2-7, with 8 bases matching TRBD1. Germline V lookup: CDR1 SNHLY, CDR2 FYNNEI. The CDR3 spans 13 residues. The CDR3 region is CASSESGPQGENF. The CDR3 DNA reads TGTGCCAGCAGTGAGTCCGGGCCACAGGGGGAGAACTTC. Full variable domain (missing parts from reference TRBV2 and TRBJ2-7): EPEVTQTPSHQVTQMGQEVILRCVPISNHLYFYWYRQILGQKVEFLVSFYNNEISEKSEIFDDQFSVERPDGSNFTLKIRSTKLEDSAMYFCASSESGPQGENFGPGTRLTVT.

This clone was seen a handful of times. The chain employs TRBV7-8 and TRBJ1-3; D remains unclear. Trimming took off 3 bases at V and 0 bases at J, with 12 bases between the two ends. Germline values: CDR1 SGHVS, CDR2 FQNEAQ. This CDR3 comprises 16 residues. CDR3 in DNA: TGTGCCAGCAGCTTTACGGAGTCTCTCTCTGGAAACACCATATATTTT. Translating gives CASSFTESLSGNTIYF.

CDR3 nucleotides: TGTGCCAGCAGCTTTAGTCTAGATCGCACAGATACGCAGTATTTT. Protein sequence: CASSFSLDRTDTQYF. This chain joins TRBV7-9 and TRBJ2-3; D gene uncertain. From germline, CDR1 is SEHNR and CDR2 FQNEAQ (reference sequence). The V end was cut by 3 bases, the J end by 1 base, with 11 bases between. The CDR3 runs 15 residues. Full variable domain (missing parts from reference TRBV7-9 and TRBJ2-3): DTGVSQNPRHKITKRGQNVTFRCDPISEHNRLYWYRQTLGQGPEFLTYFQNEAQLEKSRLLSDRFSAERPKGSFSTLEIQRTEQGDSAMYLCASSFSLDRTDTQYFGPGTRLTVL.

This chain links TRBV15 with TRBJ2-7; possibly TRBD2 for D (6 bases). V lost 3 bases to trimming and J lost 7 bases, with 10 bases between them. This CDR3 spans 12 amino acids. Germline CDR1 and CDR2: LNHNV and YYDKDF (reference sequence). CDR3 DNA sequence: TGTGCCACCAGCAGTCGGGGGAGAGAGCAGTACTTC. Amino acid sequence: CATSSRGREQYF.

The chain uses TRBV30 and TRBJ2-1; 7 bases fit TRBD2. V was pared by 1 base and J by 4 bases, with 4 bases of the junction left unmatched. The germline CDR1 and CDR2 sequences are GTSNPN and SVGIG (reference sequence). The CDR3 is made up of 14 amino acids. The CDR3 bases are TGTGCCTGGAGTGGGGGGACTATGTACAATGAGCAGTTCTTC. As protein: CAWSGGTMYNEQFF.

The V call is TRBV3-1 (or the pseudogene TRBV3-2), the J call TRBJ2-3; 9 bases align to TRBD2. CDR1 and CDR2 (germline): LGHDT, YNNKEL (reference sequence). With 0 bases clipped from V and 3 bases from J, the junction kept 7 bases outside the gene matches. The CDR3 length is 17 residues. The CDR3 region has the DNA TGTGCCAGCAGCCAAGATCGTGGCGGGGGGGCAACAGATACGCAGTATTTT. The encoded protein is CASSQDRGGGATDTQYF.

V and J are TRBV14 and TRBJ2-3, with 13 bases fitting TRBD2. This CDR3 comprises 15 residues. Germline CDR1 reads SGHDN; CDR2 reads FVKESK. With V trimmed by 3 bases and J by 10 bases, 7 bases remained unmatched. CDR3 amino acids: CASSQALAGGAPQYF. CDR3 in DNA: TGTGCCAGCAGCCAGGCACTAGCGGGGGGGGCCCCGCAGTATTTT.

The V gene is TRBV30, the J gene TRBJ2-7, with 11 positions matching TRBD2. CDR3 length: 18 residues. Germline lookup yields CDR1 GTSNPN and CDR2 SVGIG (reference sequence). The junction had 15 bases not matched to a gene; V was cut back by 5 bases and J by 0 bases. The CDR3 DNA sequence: TGTGCCTGGGGGCTCTGGCTAGCGGGGGGTAGAAGCTCCTACGAGCAGTACTTC. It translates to CAWGLWLAGGRSSYEQYF.

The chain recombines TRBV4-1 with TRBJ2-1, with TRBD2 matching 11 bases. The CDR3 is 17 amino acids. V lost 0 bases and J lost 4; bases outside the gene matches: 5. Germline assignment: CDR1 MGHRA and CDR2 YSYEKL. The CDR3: CASSQDRGTSGYNEQFF. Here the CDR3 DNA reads TGCGCCAGCAGCCAAGATCGGGGGACTAGCGGTTACAATGAGCAGTTCTTC.